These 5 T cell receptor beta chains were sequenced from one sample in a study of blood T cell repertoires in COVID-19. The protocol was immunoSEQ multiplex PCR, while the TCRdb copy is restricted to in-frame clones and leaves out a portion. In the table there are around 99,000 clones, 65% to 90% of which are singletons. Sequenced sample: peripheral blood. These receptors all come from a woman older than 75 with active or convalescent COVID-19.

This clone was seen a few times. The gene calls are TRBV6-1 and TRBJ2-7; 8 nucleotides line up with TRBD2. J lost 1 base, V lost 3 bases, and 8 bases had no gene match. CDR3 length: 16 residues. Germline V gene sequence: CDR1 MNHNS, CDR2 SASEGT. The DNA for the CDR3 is TGTGCCAGCAGTGACCAGCGGGGGCTAAGGTCCTACGAGCAGTACTTC. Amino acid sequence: CASSDQRGLRSYEQYF.

DNA of the CDR3: TGTGCCTGGAGTGTAATTTTCGGGGTCGGGGGTTCTGAGCAGTTCTTC. Protein product: CAWSVIFGVGGSEQFF. V and J are TRBV30 and TRBJ2-1, with TRBD2 as a possible D gene (6 bases). The germline V and J ends were trimmed by 0 bases and 9 bases, with 21 bases remaining between them. Germline CDR1 GTSNPN, CDR2 SVGIG (reference sequence). CDR3 size: 16 residues.

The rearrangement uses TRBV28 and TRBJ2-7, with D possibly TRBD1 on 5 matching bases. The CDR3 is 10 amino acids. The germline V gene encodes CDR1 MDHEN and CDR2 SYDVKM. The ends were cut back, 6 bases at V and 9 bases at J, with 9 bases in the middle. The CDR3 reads CASSRTRQYF. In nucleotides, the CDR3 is TGTGCCAGCAGCCGGACACGGCAGTACTTC.

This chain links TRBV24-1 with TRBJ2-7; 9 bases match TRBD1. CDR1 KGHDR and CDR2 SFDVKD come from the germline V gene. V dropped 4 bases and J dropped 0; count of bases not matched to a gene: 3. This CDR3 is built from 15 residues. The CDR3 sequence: CATSESGQGSYEQYF. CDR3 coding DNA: TGTGCCACCAGTGAGTCGGGACAGGGCTCCTACGAGCAGTACTTC.

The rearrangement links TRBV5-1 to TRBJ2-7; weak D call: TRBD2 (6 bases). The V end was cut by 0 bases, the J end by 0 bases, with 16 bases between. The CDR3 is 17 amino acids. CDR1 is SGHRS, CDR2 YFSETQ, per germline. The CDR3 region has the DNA TGCGCCAGCAGCTTGGCCGGATTAGCGGCTAGCTCCTACGAGCAGTACTTC. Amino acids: CASSLAGLAASSYEQYF. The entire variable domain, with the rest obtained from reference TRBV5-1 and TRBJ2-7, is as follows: KAGVTQTPRYLIKTRGQQVTLSCSPISGHRSVSWYQQTPGQGLQFLFEYFSETQRNKGNFPGRFSGRQFSNSRSEMNVSTLELGDSALYLCASSLAGLAASSYEQYFGPGTRLTVT.